One and the same sample provided the 25 T cell receptor beta chains below, sequenced in a study of T cells in Graves' hyperthyroidism and ophthalmopathy. Authors of the study amplified TCR beta CDR3 regions from RNA transcripts. Researchers ran a first-round RT-PCR on the TCR CDR3 using the HTBI primer set. TCRdb called the multiplex PCR reads again in MiXCR, with one record for every CDR3 protein. Among 550,000 to 800,000 distinct CDR3 sequences listed, around 15% were seen once. The specimen sequenced was blood. The source of these receptors is a man aged 45 to 65 with Graves' hyperthyroidism.

On this clonotype: A read error may be the cause here, since a much bigger clone is one base away. The gene calls are TRBV19 and TRBJ1-1; 9 positions match TRBD1. This CDR3 has 16 residues. Germline CDR1 LNHDA, CDR2 SQIVND (reference sequence). For the CDR3, the DNA is TGTGCCAGTAGTAGACTACCGGACAGGGGAGCAACTGAAGCTTCCTTT. It translates to CASSRLPDRGATEASF.

The chain joins TRBV20-1 to TRBJ2-7; D is ambiguous. This CDR3 is built from 15 residues. The germline CDR1 and CDR2 sequences are DFQATT and SNEGSKA (reference sequence). V lost 0 bases, J lost 3 bases, and 15 bases lay in between. DNA of the CDR3: TGCAGTGCTAGAGATCGAACCCCAAAGGACTACGAGCAGTACTTC. Residues: CSARDRTPKDYEQYF.

The table lists this clonotype with many counts. Its ends do not fully match the called genes, so a read error is possible. This chain links TRBV10-3 with TRBJ2-5, with 7 bases identical to TRBD2. From germline, CDR1 is ENHRY and CDR2 SYGVKD. The CDR3 length is 13 residues. The CDR3 spells CAINERGQETQYF. The CDR3 nucleotides are TGTGCCATCAATGAGCGGGGCCAAGAGACCCAGTACTTC.

The rearrangement uses TRBV6-5 and TRBJ1-1; perhaps TRBD1 as D (5 bases). V lost 2 bases to trimming and J lost 4 bases, with 14 bases between them. Germline values: CDR1 MNHEY, CDR2 SVGAGI. The CDR3 is 15 residues long. The CDR3 coding sequence is TGTGCCAGCAGTTACCGGGACCGATTGTCCACTGAAGCTTTCTTT. It specifies CASSYRDRLSTEAFF.

At least ten counts were recorded for this clonotype. The rearrangement joins TRBV2 to TRBJ1-2; D not resolved. V lost 7 bases to trimming and J lost 6 bases, with 15 bases between them. Germline assignment: CDR1 SNHLY and CDR2 FYNNEI. There are 13 residues in the CDR3. Here the CDR3 reads CASTPQAGNGYTF. DNA for the CDR3: TGTGCCAGCACCCCGCAGGCGGGAAATGGCTACACCTTC.

The chain combines TRBV6-1 with TRBJ2-7, with TRBD2 matching over 7 bases. J lost 2 bases, V lost 8 bases, and 6 bases had no gene match. Germline CDR1 is MNHNS and CDR2 is SASEGT. The CDR3 runs to 13 residues. The CDR3 DNA is TGTGCCAGCCATCCGAGCGGGACCTACGAGCAGTACTTC. Translated, it gives CASHPSGTYEQYF.

The chain employs TRBV19 and TRBJ1-5; tentatively, D is TRBD1 (5 bases). Germline assignment: CDR1 LNHDA and CDR2 SQIVND (reference sequence). Trimming cost V 11 bases and J 4 bases, with 21 bases left between them. This CDR3 region has 15 residues. In nucleotides, the CDR3 is TGTGCCTCCAAAGGACTGGACACCCAAAATCAGCCCCAGCATTTT. Residues: CASKGLDTQNQPQHF.

This clonotype has a handful of counts. This chain connects TRBV24-1 to TRBJ1-2; 7 bases agree with TRBD1. The trim removed 2 bases at V and 2 bases at J, leaving 4 bases unmatched. This CDR3 comprises 15 residues. CDR1 is KGHDR, CDR2 SFDVKD, per germline. The CDR3 nucleotides are TGTGCCACCAGTGATTCGCAGGGGGGGAACTATGGCTACACCTTC. This codes for CATSDSQGGNYGYTF.

Ten or more counts support this clonotype. The rearrangement joins TRBV3-1 to TRBJ2-1; possibly TRBD2 for D (6 bases). CDR1 is LGHDT and CDR2 is YNNKEL in the germline V gene (reference sequence). The ends were cut back, 1 base at V and 1 base at J, with 11 bases in the middle. The CDR3 totals 16 residues. CDR3 amino acids: CASSQVSGSSYNEQFF. The CDR3 DNA follows: TGTGCCAGCAGCCAAGTCTCCGGGAGTTCCTACAATGAGCAGTTCTTC.

This chain connects TRBV4-1 to TRBJ1-1; 8 bases map to TRBD1. J was trimmed by 4 bases and V by 0 bases; bases with no gene match: 7. The CDR3 has 16 amino acids. Per the germline V gene, CDR1 is MGHRA and CDR2 is YSYEKL. CDR3 sequence: CASSQDRTGRRTEAFF. CDR3 in DNA: TGCGCCAGCAGCCAAGATCGGACAGGGAGGCGCACTGAAGCTTTCTTT.

For this clonotype: A read error may explain this, as a much larger clone is one base away. As the CDR3 is not closed by the conserved phenylalanine or tryptophan, this likely results from a read error. The chain links TRBV2 to TRBJ1-1; possibly TRBD1 for D (5 bases). CDR1 and CDR2 from the germline V gene are SNHLY and FYNNEI. This CDR3 has 17 amino acids. V shed 4 bases and J shed 0 bases, with 18 bases lying between them. The CDR3 nucleotides are TGTGCCAGCAGTGGTGGGGGGTCGGGCGGGATGAACACTGAAGCTTTCCTT. Protein: CASSGGGSGGMNTEAFL.

This clonotype was seen repeatedly, ten times or more. The chain is built from TRBV6-1 and TRBJ1-5; D is possibly TRBD1 (5 bases). The V and J ends lost 10 bases and 0 bases respectively, with 13 bases between them. This CDR3 spans 14 amino acids. CDR1 is MNHNS and CDR2 is SASEGT in the germline V gene. CDR3: CAIATVFSNQPQHF. The DNA of the CDR3 is TGTGCCATCGCGACAGTATTTAGCAATCAGCCCCAGCATTTT.

This chain uses TRBV20-1 with TRBJ1-5; D is unresolved. Germline V gene lookup returns CDR1 DFQATT and CDR2 SNEGSKA (reference sequence). The CDR3 has 14 amino acids. Trimming took off 0 bases at V and 1 base at J, with 7 bases between the two ends. This CDR3 is CSARDRLSNQPQHF. The CDR3 nucleotides are TGCAGTGCTAGAGACCGTTTAAGCAATCAGCCCCAGCATTTT.

This clonotype was detected ten times or more. V usage is TRBV5-1 and J usage is TRBJ1-5; D remains ambiguous. The CDR3 is made up of 14 amino acids. Germline V gene sequence: CDR1 SGHRS, CDR2 YFSETQ. The ends were cut back, 5 bases at V and 0 bases at J, with 9 bases in the middle. CDR3 protein: CASRQDYSNQPQHF. CDR3 in DNA: TGCGCCAGCAGACAAGATTATAGCAATCAGCCCCAGCATTTT.

The chain combines TRBV29-1 with TRBJ1-1; TRBD1 agrees at 7 bases. The CDR3 contains 15 residues. Germline lookup yields CDR1 SQVTM and CDR2 ANQGSEA. The V gene end was trimmed by 0 bases and the J gene end by 6 bases; junction bases not matched to a gene: 10. This chain's CDR3 is CSVEDHPDRNPEAFF. In DNA form, the CDR3 reads TGCAGCGTTGAAGATCACCCGGACAGGAATCCTGAAGCTTTCTTT.

This clonotype was observed many times. This chain joins TRBV7-3 and TRBJ2-1, with 7 nucleotides matching TRBD1. Germline assignment: CDR1 SGHTA and CDR2 FQGTGA. The ends lost 3 bases at V and 3 bases at J; junction bases unmatched: 8. The CDR3 length is 16 residues. CDR3 residues: CASSFSGTESYNEQFF. CDR3 DNA sequence: TGTGCCAGCAGCTTCTCCGGGACAGAGAGCTACAATGAGCAGTTCTTC. The complete variable domain, with remaining parts taken from reference TRBV7-3 and TRBJ2-1, reads GAGVSQTPSNKVTEKGKYVELRCDPISGHTALYWYRQSLGQGPEFLIYFQGTGAADDSGLPNDRFFAVRPEGSVSTLKIQRTERGDSAVYLCASSFSGTESYNEQFFGPGTRLTVL.

This clonotype has just a few counts. This chain links TRBV19 with TRBJ2-2, with no clear D. Per the germline V gene, CDR1 is LNHDA and CDR2 is SQIVND (reference sequence). The CDR3 has 14 residues. Trimming stripped 2 bases from V and 4 bases from J, with 8 bases between. The CDR3, as DNA: TGTGCCAGTAGTATATGGGGTGTCACCGGGGAGCTGTTTTTT. This gives the protein CASSIWGVTGELFF.

A word on this clonotype: Germline and junction disagree at one end, which may indicate a read error. The chain carries TRBV9 and TRBJ1-1; D remains unclear. This CDR3 has 13 residues. Germline values: CDR1 SGDLS, CDR2 YYNGEE. In nucleotides, the CDR3 is TGTGCCAGCAGCGTAGACGAGAACACTGAAGCTTTATTT. This codes for CASSVDENTEALF.

In this sample, this clonotype turned up many times. The V call is TRBV7-9, the J call TRBJ1-1, with D perhaps TRBD1 (6 bases). The V end lost 6 bases, the J end lost 2 bases, and 10 bases lay between the germline ends. Germline V gene sequence: CDR1 SEHNR, CDR2 FQNEAQ (reference sequence). CDR3 length equals 13 residues. The CDR3 protein is CASSRTANTEAFF. Here the CDR3 DNA reads TGTGCCAGCAGTAGGACAGCCAACACTGAAGCTTTCTTT.

Comments on this clonotype: A much bigger clone sits one base away, suggesting this may be a read error. The J gene is TRBJ2-1, the V gene TRBV12-3 or TRBV12-4, with D uncertain. Trimming left V 3 bases short and J 9 bases short, with 6 bases between. The CDR3 length is 11 residues. The CDR3: CASSLRIEQFF. Here the CDR3 DNA reads TGTGCCAGCAGTTTGAGGATTGAGCAGTTCTTC.

The table lists this clonotype with many counts. This chain links TRBV15 with TRBJ2-1, with TRBD2 as a possible D gene (6 bases). Germline V gene sequence: CDR1 LNHNV, CDR2 YYDKDF (reference sequence). V was pared by 0 bases and J by 3 bases, with 12 bases between. The CDR3 has 16 amino acids. Here the CDR3 DNA reads TGTGCCACCAGCAGAGATCGGGACTCGGACTACAATGAGCAGTTCTTC. Its translation: CATSRDRDSDYNEQFF.

The chain links TRBV7-2 to TRBJ2-3; TRBD2 agrees at 8 bases. The germline gives CDR1 SGHTA, CDR2 FQGNSA. Germline trimming cut 5 bases from V and 2 bases from J; bases unmatched to any gene: 9. This CDR3 contains 16 residues. This CDR3 is CASSRLGSGTTDTQYF. For the CDR3, the DNA is TGTGCCAGCAGCCGACTGGGTAGCGGGACCACAGATACGCAGTATTTT.

Points on this clonotype: A much more abundant neighbour one base away suggests this may be a read error. This chain joins TRBV28 and TRBJ1-6; D possibly corresponds to TRBD1 (5 bases). The CDR3 loop spans 16 amino acids. Germline values: CDR1 MDHEN, CDR2 SYDVKM. V was trimmed by 6 bases and J by 4 bases, leaving 16 bases between them. CDR3 bases: TGTGCCAGCAGGCGGGGCAGGACCTCATATAATTCACCCCTCCACTTT. It is translated as CASRRGRTSYNSPLHF.

On this clonotype itself: A read error may produce the germline difference seen at one junction end. The gene calls are TRBV13 and TRBJ2-5; D is possibly TRBD1 or TRBD2 (5 bases each). The CDR3 spans 17 residues. Looked up from germline, CDR1 is PRHDT and CDR2 is FYEKMQ (reference sequence). The CDR3 region has the DNA TGTGCCAGCAGCTCGCCCTTGGGAGTAGCGTTACAGGAGACCCAATACTTC. This codes for CASSSPLGVALQETQYF. Variable domain in full (rest from reference TRBV13 and TRBJ2-5): AAGVIQSPRHLIKEKRETATLKCYPIPRHDTVYWYQQGPGQDPQFLISFYEKMQSDKGSIPDRFSAQQFSDYHSELNMSSLELGDSALYFCASSSPLGVALQETQYFGPGTRLLVL.

The chain couples TRBV9 to TRBJ2-3; TRBD2 agrees at 7 bases. With V trimmed by 0 bases and J by 4 bases, 5 bases remained unmatched. Germline lookup yields CDR1 SGDLS and CDR2 YYNGEE. The CDR3 sequence is 15 residues long. The CDR3 protein is CASSVASGGSDTQYF. The CDR3 DNA reads as TGTGCCAGCAGCGTAGCATCGGGAGGCTCAGATACGCAGTATTTT.